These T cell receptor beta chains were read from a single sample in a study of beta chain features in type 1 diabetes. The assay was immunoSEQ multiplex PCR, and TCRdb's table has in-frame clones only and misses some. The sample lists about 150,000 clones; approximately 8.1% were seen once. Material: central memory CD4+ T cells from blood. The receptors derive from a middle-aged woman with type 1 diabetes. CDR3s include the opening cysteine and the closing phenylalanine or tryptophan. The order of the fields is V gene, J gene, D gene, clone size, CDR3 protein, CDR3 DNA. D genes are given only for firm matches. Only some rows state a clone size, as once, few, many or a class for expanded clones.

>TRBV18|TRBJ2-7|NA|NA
CASSPQGVGTYEQYF
TGTGCCAGCTCACCGCAAGGTGTCGGGACCTACGAGCAGTACTTC
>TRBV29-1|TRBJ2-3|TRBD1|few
CSLIRDRVDTQYF
TGCAGCCTTATCCGGGACAGGGTTGATACGCAGTATTTT
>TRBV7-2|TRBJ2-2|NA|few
CASSPVLELFF
TGTGCCAGCAGCCCAGTGTTGGAGCTGTTTTTT
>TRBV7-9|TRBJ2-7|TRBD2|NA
CASTRELDEQYF
TGTGCCAGCACGCGGGAGTTGGACGAGCAGTACTTC
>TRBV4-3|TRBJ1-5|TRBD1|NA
CASSQAQGLGQPQHF
TGCGCCAGCAGCCAAGCACAGGGGCTGGGTCAGCCCCAGCATTTT
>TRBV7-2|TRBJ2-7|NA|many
CASGSYRDEQYF
TGTGCCAGCGGATCGTACAGGGACGAGCAGTACTTC
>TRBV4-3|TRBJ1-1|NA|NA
CASSQERVGAGWQAFF
TGCGCCAGCAGCCAAGAACGAGTCGGCGCGGGGTGGCAAGCTTTCTTT
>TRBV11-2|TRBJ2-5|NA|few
CASSWESETQYF
TGTGCCAGCAGCTGGGAGAGTGAGACCCAGTACTTC
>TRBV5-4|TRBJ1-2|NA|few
CASSLDSYYGYTF
TGTGCCAGCAGCTTAGACAGCTACTATGGCTACACCTTC
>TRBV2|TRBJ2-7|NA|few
CASAPKGEQYF
TGTGCCAGCGCCCCGAAGGGGGAGCAGTACTTC
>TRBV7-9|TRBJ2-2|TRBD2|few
CASSLTLGLAANTGELFF
TGTGCCAGCAGCTTGACCCTAGGACTAGCGGCGAACACCGGGGAGCTGTTTTTT
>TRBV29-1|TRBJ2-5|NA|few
CSVGERETQYF
TGCAGCGTTGGAGAGCGGGAGACCCAGTACTTC
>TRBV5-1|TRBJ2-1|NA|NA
CASSLEGGVGNEQFF
TGCGCCAGCAGCTTGGAGGGGGGGGTGGGAAATGAGCAGTTCTTC
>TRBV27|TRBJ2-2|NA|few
CASSLVALPGELFF
TGTGCCAGCAGTTTAGTAGCACTCCCGGGGGAGCTGTTTTTT
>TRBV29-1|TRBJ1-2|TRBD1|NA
CSADRDSGYTF
TGCAGCGCCGACAGGGACAGTGGCTACACCTTC
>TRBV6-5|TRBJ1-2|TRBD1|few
CASSSKPGQGVGYTF
TGTGCCAGCAGTTCTAAACCGGGACAGGGAGTTGGCTACACCTTC
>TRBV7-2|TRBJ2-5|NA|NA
CASSLVVSREETQYF
TGTGCCAGCAGCTTAGTGGTGTCCAGGGAAGAGACCCAGTACTTC
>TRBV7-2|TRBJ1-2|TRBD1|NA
CASSPGQGAGYTF
TGTGCCAGCAGCCCGGGACAGGGTGCCGGCTACACCTTC
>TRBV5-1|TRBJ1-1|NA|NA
CASSLEGGNTEAFF
TGCGCCAGCAGCTTGGAAGGGGGGAACACTGAAGCTTTCTTT
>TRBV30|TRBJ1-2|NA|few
CAWSSRYGYTF
TGTGCCTGGAGTTCCAGGTATGGCTACACCTTC
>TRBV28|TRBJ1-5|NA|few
CASSLFGSDNQPQHF
TGTGCCAGCAGTTTATTCGGGTCGGACAATCAGCCCCAGCATTTT
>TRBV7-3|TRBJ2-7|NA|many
CASSASALGEQYF
TGTGCCAGCAGCGCGTCGGCCCTAGGCGAGCAGTACTTC
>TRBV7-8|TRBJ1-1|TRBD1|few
CASRYRGHTEAFF
TGTGCCAGCAGGTACAGGGGTCACACTGAAGCTTTCTTT
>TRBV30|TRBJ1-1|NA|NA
CAWSVGGGTGVNTEAFF
TGTGCCTGGAGTGTCGGTGGGGGGACGGGGGTGAACACTGAAGCTTTCTTT
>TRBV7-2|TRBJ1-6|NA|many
CASSLVSGLNNSPLHF
TGTGCCAGCAGCTTAGTTTCGGGTCTGAATAATTCACCCCTCCACTTT
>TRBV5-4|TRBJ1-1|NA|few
CASSSSFDYTEAFF
TGTGCCAGCAGCTCGTCCTTCGACTACACTGAAGCTTTCTTT
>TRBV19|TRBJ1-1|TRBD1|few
CASSPDRERSEAFF
TGTGCCAGTAGTCCCGACAGGGAGCGGTCTGAAGCTTTCTTT
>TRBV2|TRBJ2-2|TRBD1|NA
CASTEDRPNTGELFF
TGTGCCAGCACCGAGGACAGGCCAAACACCGGGGAGCTGTTTTTT
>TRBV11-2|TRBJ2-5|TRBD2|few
CASSRWTSGGETQYF
TGTGCCAGCAGCAGGTGGACTAGCGGGGGAGAGACCCAGTACTTC
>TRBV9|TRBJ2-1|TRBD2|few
CASSQHLAGYNEQFF
TGTGCCAGCAGCCAACATCTAGCGGGGTACAATGAGCAGTTCTTC
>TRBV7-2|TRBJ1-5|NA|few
CASSQGGHQPQHF
TGTGCCAGCAGCCAGGGTGGTCATCAGCCCCAGCATTTT
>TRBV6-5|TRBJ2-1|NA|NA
CASSYKREQFF
TGTGCCAGCAGTTATAAGCGTGAGCAGTTCTTC
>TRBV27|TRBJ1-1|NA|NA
CASSLIPGDTEAFF
TGTGCCAGCAGTTTAATCCCAGGGGATACTGAAGCTTTCTTT
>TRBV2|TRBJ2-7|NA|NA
CASSGATRSLGEQYF
TGTGCCAGCAGTGGAGCCACTAGGTCACTGGGCGAGCAGTACTTC
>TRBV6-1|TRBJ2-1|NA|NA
CASSLSGLYNEQFF
TGTGCCAGCAGTCTTTCCGGACTTTACAATGAGCAGTTCTTC
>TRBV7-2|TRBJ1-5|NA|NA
CASSRQFDQPQHF
TGTGCCAGCAGCCGACAGTTTGATCAGCCCCAGCATTTT
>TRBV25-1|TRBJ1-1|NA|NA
CASSGHLGNTEAFF
TGTGCCAGCAGTGGACACCTTGGGAACACTGAAGCTTTCTTT
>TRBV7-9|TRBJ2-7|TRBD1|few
CASSLRGQGGEQYF
TGTGCCAGCAGCTTAAGGGGACAGGGAGGCGAGCAGTACTTC
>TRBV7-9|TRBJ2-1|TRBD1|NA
CASTLGVGQLFYNEQFF
TGTGCCAGCACCCTAGGGGTGGGACAGCTTTTCTACAATGAGCAGTTCTTC
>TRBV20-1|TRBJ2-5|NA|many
CSAQAFETQYF
TGCAGTGCCCAGGCCTTCGAGACCCAGTACTTC
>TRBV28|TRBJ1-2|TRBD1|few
CASSPPTGILGRYGYTF
TGTGCCAGCAGTCCCCCGACAGGGATCCTTGGTCGCTATGGCTACACCTTC
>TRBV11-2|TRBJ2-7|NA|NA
CASSLDRLNEQYF
TGTGCCAGCAGCTTAGACAGGCTGAACGAGCAGTACTTC
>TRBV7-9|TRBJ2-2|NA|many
CASSPNTGELFF
TGTGCCAGCAGCCCAAACACCGGGGAGCTGTTTTTT
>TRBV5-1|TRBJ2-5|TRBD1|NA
CASRLTGTALQETQYF
TGCGCCAGCAGACTGACAGGGACAGCCCTCCAAGAGACCCAGTACTTC
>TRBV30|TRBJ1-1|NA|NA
CAWRKQAETEAFF
TGTGCCTGGAGAAAACAGGCCGAGACTGAAGCTTTCTTT
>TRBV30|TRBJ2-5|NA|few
CAWSVRQGGTQYF
TGTGCCTGGAGTGTAAGGCAGGGAGGGACCCAGTACTTC
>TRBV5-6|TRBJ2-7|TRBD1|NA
CASSLEGQGGDEQYF
TGTGCCAGCAGCTTGGAGGGACAGGGGGGGGACGAGCAGTACTTC
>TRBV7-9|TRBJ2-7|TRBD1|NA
CASSMGGQGAHEQYF
TGTGCCAGCAGCATGGGCGGGCAGGGGGCCCACGAGCAGTACTTC
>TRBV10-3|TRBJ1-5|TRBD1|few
CAIRAGRGQGQPQHF
TGTGCCATCAGGGCGGGCAGGGGGCAAGGGCAGCCCCAGCATTTT
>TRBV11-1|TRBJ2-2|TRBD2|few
CASSLTPRLAGGGTGELFF
TGTGCCAGCAGCTTAACCCCCCGACTAGCGGGGGGTGGGACCGGGGAGCTGTTTTTT
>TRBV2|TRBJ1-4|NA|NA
CASRGEGEKLFF
TGTGCCAGCAGGGGAGAGGGTGAAAAACTGTTTTTT
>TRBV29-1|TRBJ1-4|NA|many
CSVGAAGTSEKLFF
TGCAGCGTTGGCGCTGCCGGGACATCCGAAAAACTGTTTTTT
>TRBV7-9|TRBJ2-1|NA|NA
CASSSQGDEQFF
TGTGCCAGCAGCTCCCAGGGTGATGAGCAGTTCTTC